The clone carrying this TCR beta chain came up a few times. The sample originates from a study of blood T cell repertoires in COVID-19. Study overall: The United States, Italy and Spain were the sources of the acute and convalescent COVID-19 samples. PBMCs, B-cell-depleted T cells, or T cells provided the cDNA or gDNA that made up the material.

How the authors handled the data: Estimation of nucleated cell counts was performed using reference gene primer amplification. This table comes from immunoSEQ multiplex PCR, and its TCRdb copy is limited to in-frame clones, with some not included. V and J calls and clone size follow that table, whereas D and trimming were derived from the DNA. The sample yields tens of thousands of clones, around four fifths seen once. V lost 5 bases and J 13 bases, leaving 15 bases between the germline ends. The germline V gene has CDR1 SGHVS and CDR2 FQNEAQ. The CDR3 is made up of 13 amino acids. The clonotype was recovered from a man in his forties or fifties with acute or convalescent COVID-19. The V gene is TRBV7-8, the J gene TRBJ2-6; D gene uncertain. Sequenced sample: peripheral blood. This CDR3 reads CASSPTAAIVLTF. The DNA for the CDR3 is TGTGCCAGCAGCCCGACGGCGGCAATAGTCCTGACTTTC.